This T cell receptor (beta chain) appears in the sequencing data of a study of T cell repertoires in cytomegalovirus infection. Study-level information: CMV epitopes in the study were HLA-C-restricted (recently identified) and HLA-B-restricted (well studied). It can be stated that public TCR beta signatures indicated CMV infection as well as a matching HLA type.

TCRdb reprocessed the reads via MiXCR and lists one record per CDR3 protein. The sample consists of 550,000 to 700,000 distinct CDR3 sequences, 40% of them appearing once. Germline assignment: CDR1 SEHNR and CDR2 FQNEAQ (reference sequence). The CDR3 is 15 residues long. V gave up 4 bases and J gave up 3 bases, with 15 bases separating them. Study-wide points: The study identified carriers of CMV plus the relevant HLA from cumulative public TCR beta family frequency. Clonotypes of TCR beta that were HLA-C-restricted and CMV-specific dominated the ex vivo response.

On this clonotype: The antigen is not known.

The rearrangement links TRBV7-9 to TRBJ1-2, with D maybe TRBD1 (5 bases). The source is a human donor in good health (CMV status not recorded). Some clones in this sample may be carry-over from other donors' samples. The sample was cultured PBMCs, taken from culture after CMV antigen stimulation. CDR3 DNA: TGTGCCAGCAGCTCGTCAGGGTTCGGTGACTATGGCTACACCTTC. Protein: CASSSSGFGDYGYTF.